These 8 T cell receptor beta chains came from one sample sequenced in a study of T cell responses to AZD1222 COVID-19 vaccine. Data came from immunoSEQ multiplex PCR; TCRdb stores just in-frame clones and leaves some out. This table has roughly 30,000 clones, approximately 80% appearing once. The sequencing used peripheral blood, collected 28 days after the second AZD1222 dose. Every receptor here comes from an adult who received the AZD1222 COVID-19 vaccine.

The gene calls are TRBV18 and TRBJ2-4, with D unresolved. Germline CDR1 reads KGHSH; CDR2 reads LQKENI. Trimming removed 0 bases from V and 1 base from J, with 13 bases in between. The CDR3 runs 17 residues. CDR3 sequence reads: CASSPPRPLGAKNIQYF. The DNA for the CDR3 is TGTGCCAGCTCACCACCGCGGCCCCTGGGGGCCAAAAACATTCAGTACTTC.

V gene TRBV19 combines with J gene TRBJ1-5; tentatively, D is TRBD1 (5 bases). This CDR3 spans 13 amino acids. Germline CDR1 is LNHDA and CDR2 is SQIVND (reference sequence). This chain's CDR3 is CVSHIPGSQPQHF. In DNA, the CDR3 is TGTGTCAGCCATATCCCAGGGAGCCAGCCCCAGCATTTT.

The rearrangement uses TRBV11-3 and TRBJ1-1; D may be TRBD1 (5 bases). In germline, CDR1 is SGHNT, CDR2 YENEEA. Trimming removed 4 bases at V and 6 bases at J, with 15 bases between. The length of the CDR3 is 14 residues. This CDR3 reads CASSWGVGGSEAFF. The CDR3 DNA follows: TGTGCCAGCAGCTGGGGAGTGGGGGGGTCTGAAGCTTTCTTT. Based on the CDR3 plus reference TRBV11-3 and TRBJ1-1, the full variable domain is EAGVVQSPRYKIIEKKQPVAFWCNPISGHNTLYWYLQNLGQGPELLIRYENEEAVDDSQLPKDRFSAERLKGVDSTLKIQPAELGDSAVYLCASSWGVGGSEAFFGQGTRLTVV.

Concerning this clone itself: This specimen includes other DNA sequences encoding the same CDR3. This chain joins TRBV5-1 and TRBJ1-5; no reliable D call. Trimming removed 4 bases from V and 7 bases from J, with 15 bases in between. CDR1 is SGHRS, CDR2 YFSETQ, per germline. The CDR3 runs to 14 residues. CDR3 in DNA: TGCGCCAGCAGCCCGGGTACGGGTGAGCAGCCCCAGCATTTT. This gives the protein CASSPGTGEQPQHF.

This chain connects TRBV24-1 to TRBJ2-1, with 7 bases matching TRBD1. Germline CDR1 KGHDR, CDR2 SFDVKD. J gave up 7 bases and V 4 bases, and 15 bases lay outside the gene matches. The CDR3 has 17 amino acids. CDR3 bases: TGTGCCACCAGTGACCACCCTCAAGGGGGCTCAGGTAATGAGCAGTTCTTC. This encodes CATSDHPQGGSGNEQFF.

V gene TRBV9 combines with J gene TRBJ2-3; possibly TRBD2 for D (5 bases). This CDR3 spans 14 amino acids. Germline CDR1 and CDR2: SGDLS and YYNGEE. V was shortened by 0 bases and J by 5 bases, with 10 bases between the two germline ends. The CDR3 nucleotides read TGTGCCAGCAGCGTAGCTCCTAGCCGAGATACGCAGTATTTT. This gives the protein CASSVAPSRDTQYF. Combining the CDR3 with reference TRBV9 and TRBJ2-3 gives the whole variable domain DSGVTQTPKHLITATGQRVTLRCSPRSGDLSVYWYQQSLDQGLQFLIQYYNGEERAKGNILERFSAQQFPDLHSELNLSSLELGDSALYFCASSVAPSRDTQYFGPGTRLTVL.

This sequence joins TRBV11-3 and TRBJ1-3; D is uncertain. Germline V gene sequence: CDR1 SGHNT, CDR2 YENEEA. The CDR3 has 14 amino acids. With 5 bases removed from V and 4 bases from J, the gap between germline ends came to 12 bases. CDR3 sequence reads: CASSPSTSGNTIYF. Written as DNA, the CDR3 is TGTGCCAGCAGCCCATCGACCTCGGGAAACACCATATATTTT.

The chain joins TRBV5-1 to TRBJ2-2; tentative D call: TRBD2 (7 bases). Trimming removed 4 bases at V and 4 bases at J, with 11 bases between. The CDR3 runs 14 residues. The germline gives CDR1 SGHRS, CDR2 YFSETQ. The CDR3 is CASSQGRVTGELFF. The CDR3 bases are TGCGCCAGCAGCCAGGGGAGGGTCACCGGGGAGCTGTTTTTT.